The clone carrying this T cell receptor (beta chain) came up many times. Antigen: not known. These data belong to a study of T-cell reconstitution after alpha-beta-depleted transplantation in children. Overall study results and limits: Reportedly, only several hundred clones from non-depleted graft cells drove alpha-beta T-cell counts at about two months.

Researchers prepared the TCRbeta library using unique molecular identifiers, the study reports. TCRdb used MiXCR to reprocess the PCR reads, holding one entry per CDR3 protein. The sample yields roughly 30,000 distinct CDR3 sequences, around 6.6% seen once. This sequence was found in a child younger than two who had a stem cell transplant for acute myeloid leukemia, so the T cells may come from the graft donor. This material consisted of peripheral blood, taken 60 days after TCRalphabeta/CD19-depleted stem cell transplant.

CDR3 DNA: TGTGCCAGCAGTTCAAGGAGCCTGGGGCGGAACACAGATACGCAGTATTTT. The encoded protein is CASSSRSLGRNTDTQYF. The V and J genes are TRBV7-8 and TRBJ2-3, with D perhaps matching TRBD1 (5 bases). The V and J ends lost 6 bases and 2 bases respectively, with 21 bases between them. This CDR3 has 17 amino acids. The germline V gene encodes CDR1 SGHVS and CDR2 FQNEAQ.